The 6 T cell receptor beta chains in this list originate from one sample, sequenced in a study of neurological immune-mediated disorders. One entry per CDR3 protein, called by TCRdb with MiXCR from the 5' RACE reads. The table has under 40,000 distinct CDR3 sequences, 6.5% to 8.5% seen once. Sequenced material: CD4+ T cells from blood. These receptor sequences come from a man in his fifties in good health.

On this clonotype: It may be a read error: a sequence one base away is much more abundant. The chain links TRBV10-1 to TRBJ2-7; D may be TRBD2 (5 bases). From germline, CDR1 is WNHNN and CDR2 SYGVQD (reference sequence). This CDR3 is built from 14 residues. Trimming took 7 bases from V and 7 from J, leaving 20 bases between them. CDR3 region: CASNKGGWAEEQYF. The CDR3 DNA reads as TGCGCCAGCAATAAGGGCGGGTGGGCCGAGGAGCAGTACTTC.

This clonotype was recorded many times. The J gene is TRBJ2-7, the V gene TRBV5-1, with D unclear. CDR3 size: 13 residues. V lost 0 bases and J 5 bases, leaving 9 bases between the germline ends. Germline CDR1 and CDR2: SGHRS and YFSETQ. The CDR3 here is CASSLAGFHEQYF. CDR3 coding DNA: TGCGCCAGCAGCTTGGCTGGGTTCCACGAGCAGTACTTC.

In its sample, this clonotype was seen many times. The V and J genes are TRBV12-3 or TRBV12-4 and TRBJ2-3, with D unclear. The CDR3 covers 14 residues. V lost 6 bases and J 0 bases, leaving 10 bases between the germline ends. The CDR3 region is CASSKRWSTDTQYF. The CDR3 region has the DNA TGTGCCAGCAGCAAACGTTGGAGCACAGATACGCAGTATTTT.

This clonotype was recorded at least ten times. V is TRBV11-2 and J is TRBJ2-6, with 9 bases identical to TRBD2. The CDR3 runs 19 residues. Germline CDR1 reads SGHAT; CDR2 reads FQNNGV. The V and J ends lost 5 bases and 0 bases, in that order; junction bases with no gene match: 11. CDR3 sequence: CASSRIRGGRASGANVLTF. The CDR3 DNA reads TGTGCCAGCAGCCGGATTCGGGGCGGGAGGGCCTCTGGGGCCAACGTCCTGACTTTC.

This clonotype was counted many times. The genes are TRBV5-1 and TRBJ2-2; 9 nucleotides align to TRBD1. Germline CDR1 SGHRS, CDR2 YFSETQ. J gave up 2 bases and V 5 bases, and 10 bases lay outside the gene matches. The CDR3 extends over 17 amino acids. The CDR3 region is CASRPPGQGPNTGELFF. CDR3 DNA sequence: TGCGCCAGCAGGCCCCCCGGACAGGGGCCCAACACCGGGGAGCTGTTTTTT.

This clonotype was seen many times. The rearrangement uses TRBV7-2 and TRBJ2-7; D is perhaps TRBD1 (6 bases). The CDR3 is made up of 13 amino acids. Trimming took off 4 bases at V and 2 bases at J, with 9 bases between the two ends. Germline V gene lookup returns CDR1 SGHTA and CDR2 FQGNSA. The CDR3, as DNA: TGTGCCAGCAGCTACGGACAGCCCTACGAGCAGTACTTC. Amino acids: CASSYGQPYEQYF.